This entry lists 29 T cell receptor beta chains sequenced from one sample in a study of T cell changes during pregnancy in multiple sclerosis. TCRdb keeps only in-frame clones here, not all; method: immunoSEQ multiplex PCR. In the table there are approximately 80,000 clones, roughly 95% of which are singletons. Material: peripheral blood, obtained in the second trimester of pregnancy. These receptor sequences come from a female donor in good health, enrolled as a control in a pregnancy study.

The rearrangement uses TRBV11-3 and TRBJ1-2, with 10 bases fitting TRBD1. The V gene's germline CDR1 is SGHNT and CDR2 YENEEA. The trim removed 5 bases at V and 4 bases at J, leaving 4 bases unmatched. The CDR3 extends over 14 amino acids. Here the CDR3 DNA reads TGTGCCAGCAGCCCCAGGACAGGGGGCTATGGCTACACCTTC. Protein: CASSPRTGGYGYTF. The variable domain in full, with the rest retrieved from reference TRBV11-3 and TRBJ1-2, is EAGVVQSPRYKIIEKKQPVAFWCNPISGHNTLYWYLQNLGQGPELLIRYENEEAVDDSQLPKDRFSAERLKGVDSTLKIQPAELGDSAVYLCASSPRTGGYGYTFGSGTRLTVV.

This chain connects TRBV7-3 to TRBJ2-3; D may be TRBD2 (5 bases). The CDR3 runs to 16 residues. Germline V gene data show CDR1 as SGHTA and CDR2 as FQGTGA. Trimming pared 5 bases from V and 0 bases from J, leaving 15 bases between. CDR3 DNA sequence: TGTGCCAGCAGCCACCATCTGGCGGGTAGCACAGATACGCAGTATTTT. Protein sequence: CASSHHLAGSTDTQYF.

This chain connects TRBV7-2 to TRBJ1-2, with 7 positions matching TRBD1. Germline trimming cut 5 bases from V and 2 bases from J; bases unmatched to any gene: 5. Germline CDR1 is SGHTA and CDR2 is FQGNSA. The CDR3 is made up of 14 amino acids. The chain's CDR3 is CASSPTGLNYGYTF. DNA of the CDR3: TGTGCCAGCAGCCCGACAGGGTTAAACTATGGCTACACCTTC.

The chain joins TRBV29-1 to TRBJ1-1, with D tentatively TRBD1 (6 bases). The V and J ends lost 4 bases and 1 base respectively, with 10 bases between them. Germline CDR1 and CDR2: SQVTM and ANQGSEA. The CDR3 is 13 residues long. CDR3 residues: CSVVSQGNTEAFF. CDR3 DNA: TGCAGCGTTGTTTCACAGGGGAACACTGAAGCTTTCTTT.

The DNA of the CDR3 is TGTGCCAGCAGTGAATATAGCGACTATGGCTACACCTTC. It is translated as CASSEYSDYGYTF. The chain joins TRBV25-1 to TRBJ1-2, with D unclear. This CDR3 region has 13 residues. Trimming took off 0 bases at V and 3 bases at J, with 5 bases between the two ends. Germline loops: CDR1 MGHDK, CDR2 SYGVNS.

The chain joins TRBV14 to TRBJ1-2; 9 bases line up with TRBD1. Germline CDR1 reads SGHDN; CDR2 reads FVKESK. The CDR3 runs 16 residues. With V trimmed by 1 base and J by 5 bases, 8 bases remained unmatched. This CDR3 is CASSQAGQGWGYGYTF. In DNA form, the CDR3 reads TGTGCCAGCAGCCAAGCTGGACAGGGGTGGGGGTATGGCTACACCTTC. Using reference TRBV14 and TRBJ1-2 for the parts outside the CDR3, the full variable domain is EAGVTQFPSHSVIEKGQTVTLRCDPISGHDNLYWYRRVMGKEIKFLLHFVKESKQDESGMPNNRFLAERTGGTYSTLKVQPAELEDSGVYFCASSQAGQGWGYGYTFGSGTRLTVV.

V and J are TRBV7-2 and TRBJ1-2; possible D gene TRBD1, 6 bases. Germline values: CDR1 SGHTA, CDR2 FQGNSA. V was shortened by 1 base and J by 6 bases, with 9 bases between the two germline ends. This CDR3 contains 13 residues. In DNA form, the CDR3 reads TGTGCCAGCAGCTTAGGGTCAGGGGATGGCTACACCTTC. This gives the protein CASSLGSGDGYTF.

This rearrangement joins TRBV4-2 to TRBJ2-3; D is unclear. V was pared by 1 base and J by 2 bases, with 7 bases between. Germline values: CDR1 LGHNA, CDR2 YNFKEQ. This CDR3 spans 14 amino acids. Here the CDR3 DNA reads TGTGCCAGCAGCCAAGTCTCTCCCACAGATACGCAGTATTTT. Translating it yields CASSQVSPTDTQYF.

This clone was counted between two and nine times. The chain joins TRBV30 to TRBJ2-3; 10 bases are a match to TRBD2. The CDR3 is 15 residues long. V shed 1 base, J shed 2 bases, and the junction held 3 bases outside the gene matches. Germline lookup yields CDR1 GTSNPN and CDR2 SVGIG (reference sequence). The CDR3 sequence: CAWSESGGATDTQYF. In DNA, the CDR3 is TGTGCCTGGAGTGAAAGCGGGGGGGCCACAGATACGCAGTATTTT.

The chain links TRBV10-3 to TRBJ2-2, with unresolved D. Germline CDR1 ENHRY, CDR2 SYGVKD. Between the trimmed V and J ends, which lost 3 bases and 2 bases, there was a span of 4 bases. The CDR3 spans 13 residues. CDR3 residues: CAISDSNTGELFF. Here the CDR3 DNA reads TGTGCCATCAGTGACTCTAACACCGGGGAGCTGTTTTTT.

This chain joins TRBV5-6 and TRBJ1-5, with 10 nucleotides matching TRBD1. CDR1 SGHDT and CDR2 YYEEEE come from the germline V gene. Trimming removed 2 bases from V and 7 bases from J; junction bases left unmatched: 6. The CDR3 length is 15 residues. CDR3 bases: TGTGCCAGCAGCTTAGGGACAGGGGAGGGACAGCCCCAGCATTTT. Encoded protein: CASSLGTGEGQPQHF.

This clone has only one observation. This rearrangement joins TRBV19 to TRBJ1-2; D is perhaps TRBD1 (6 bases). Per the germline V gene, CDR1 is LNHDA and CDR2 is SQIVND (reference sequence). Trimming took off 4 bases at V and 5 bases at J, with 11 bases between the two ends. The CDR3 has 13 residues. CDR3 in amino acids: CASSTSGDYGYTF. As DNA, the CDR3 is TGTGCCAGTAGTACCTCAGGGGATTATGGCTACACCTTC.

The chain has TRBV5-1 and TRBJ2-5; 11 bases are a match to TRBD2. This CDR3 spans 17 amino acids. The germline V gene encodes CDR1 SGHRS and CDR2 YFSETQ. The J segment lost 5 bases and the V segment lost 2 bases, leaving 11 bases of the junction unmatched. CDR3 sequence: CASSLRVAGGPEETQYF. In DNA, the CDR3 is TGCGCCAGCAGCTTAAGGGTAGCGGGGGGGCCCGAGGAGACCCAGTACTTC. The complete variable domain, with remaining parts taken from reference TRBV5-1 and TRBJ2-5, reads KAGVTQTPRYLIKTRGQQVTLSCSPISGHRSVSWYQQTPGQGLQFLFEYFSETQRNKGNFPGRFSGRQFSNSRSEMNVSTLELGDSALYLCASSLRVAGGPEETQYFGPGTRLLVL.

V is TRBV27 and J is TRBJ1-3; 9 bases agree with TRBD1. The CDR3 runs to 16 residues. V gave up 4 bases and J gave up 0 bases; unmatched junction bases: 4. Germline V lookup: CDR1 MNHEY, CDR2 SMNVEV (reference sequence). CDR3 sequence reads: CASSSGTGSSGNTIYF. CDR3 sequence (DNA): TGTGCCAGCAGTTCCGGGACAGGGAGCTCTGGAAACACCATATATTTT.

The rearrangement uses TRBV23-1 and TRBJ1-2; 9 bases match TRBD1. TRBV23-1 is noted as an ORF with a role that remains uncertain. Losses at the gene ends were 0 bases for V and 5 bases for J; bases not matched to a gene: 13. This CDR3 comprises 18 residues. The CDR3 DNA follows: TGCGCCAGCAGTCAATCGGCCCCTCCGTCGACAGGGGGGTATGGCTACACCTTC. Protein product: CASSQSAPPSTGGYGYTF.

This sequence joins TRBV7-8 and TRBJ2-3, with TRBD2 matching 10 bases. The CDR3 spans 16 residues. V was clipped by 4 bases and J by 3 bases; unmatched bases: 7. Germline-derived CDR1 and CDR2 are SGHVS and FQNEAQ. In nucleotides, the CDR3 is TGTGCCAGCAGCTCCCCGGCTAGCGGGGGTACAGATACGCAGTATTTT. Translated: CASSSPASGGTDTQYF.

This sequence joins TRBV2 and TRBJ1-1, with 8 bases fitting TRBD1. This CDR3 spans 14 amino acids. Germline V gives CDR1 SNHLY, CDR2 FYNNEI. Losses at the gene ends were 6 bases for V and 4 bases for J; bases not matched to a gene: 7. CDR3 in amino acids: CASSEDRASTEAFF. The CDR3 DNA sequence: TGTGCCAGCAGCGAGGACAGGGCCAGCACTGAAGCTTTCTTT.

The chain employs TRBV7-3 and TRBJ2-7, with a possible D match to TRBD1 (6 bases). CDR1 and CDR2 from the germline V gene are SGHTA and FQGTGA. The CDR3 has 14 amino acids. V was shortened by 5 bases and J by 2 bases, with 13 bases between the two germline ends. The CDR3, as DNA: TGTGCCAGCAGCCTCGACAGGCCTCCCTACGAGCAGTACTTC. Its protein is CASSLDRPPYEQYF.

The CDR3 DNA is TGTGCCAGCACCCGACAGGGCTCTGGAAACACCATATATTTT. Residues: CASTRQGSGNTIYF. V gene TRBV6-6 combines with J gene TRBJ1-3; 7 bases are a match to TRBD1. The CDR3 is made up of 14 amino acids. CDR1 is MNHNY and CDR2 is SVGAGI in the germline V gene (reference sequence). V lost 7 bases, J lost 0 bases, and 3 bases stayed unmatched.

CDR3 DNA: TGTGCCAGCAGTTACTCGCTCGGGGGGCCGGGAGAAAAACTGTTTTTT. Translation: CASSYSLGGPGEKLFF. The chain uses TRBV6-5 and TRBJ1-4; tentative D call: TRBD1 (6 bases). V lost 0 bases to trimming and J lost 8 bases, with 16 bases between them. The CDR3 spans 16 residues. The germline gives CDR1 MNHEY, CDR2 SVGAGI.

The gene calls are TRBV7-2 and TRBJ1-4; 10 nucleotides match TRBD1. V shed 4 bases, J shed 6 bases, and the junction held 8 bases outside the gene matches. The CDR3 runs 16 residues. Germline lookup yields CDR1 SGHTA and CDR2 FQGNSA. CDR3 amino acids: CASSSADRGRDEKLFF. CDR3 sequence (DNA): TGTGCCAGCAGCTCGGCCGACAGGGGGCGGGATGAAAAACTGTTTTTT.

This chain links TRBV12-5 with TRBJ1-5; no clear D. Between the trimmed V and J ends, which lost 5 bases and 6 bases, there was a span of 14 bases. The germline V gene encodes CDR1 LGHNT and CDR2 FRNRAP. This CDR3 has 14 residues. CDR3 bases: TGTGCTAGTGGTCCGGGTCTAGGAGGTCAGCCCCAGCATTTT. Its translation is CASGPGLGGQPQHF.

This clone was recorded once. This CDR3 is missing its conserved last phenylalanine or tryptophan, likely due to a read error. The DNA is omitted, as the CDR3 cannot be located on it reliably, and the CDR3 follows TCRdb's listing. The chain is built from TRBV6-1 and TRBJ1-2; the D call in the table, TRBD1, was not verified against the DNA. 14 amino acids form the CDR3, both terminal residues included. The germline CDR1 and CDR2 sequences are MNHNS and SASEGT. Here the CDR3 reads CASSEARDRGWGRL.

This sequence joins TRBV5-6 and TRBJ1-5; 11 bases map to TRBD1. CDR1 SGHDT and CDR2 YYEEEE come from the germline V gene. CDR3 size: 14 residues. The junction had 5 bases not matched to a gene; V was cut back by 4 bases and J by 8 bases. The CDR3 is CASSLGQGAKPQHF. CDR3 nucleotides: TGTGCCAGCAGCCTTGGACAGGGGGCTAAGCCCCAGCATTTT.

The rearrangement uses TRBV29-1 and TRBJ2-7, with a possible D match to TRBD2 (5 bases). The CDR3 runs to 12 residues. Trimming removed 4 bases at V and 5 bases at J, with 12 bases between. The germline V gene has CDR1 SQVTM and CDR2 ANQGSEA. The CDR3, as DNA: TGCAGCGTTGTACTAGTCGGGAACGAGCAGTACTTC. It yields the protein CSVVLVGNEQYF.

In DNA, the CDR3 is TGCGCCAGCAGCCAAGAAACAGGCTATGGCTACACCTTC. It specifies CASSQETGYGYTF. The chain recombines TRBV4-3 with TRBJ1-2; D is possibly TRBD1 (5 bases). V was shortened by 0 bases and J by 4 bases, with 6 bases between the two germline ends. Germline V gives CDR1 LGHNA, CDR2 YSLEER. The CDR3 is 13 residues long.

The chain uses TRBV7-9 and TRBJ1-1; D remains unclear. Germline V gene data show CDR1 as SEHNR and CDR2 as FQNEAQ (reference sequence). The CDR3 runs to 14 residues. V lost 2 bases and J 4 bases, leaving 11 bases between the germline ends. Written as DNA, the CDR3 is TGTGCCAGCAGCTTATCCTACACGGGCACTGAAGCTTTCTTT. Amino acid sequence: CASSLSYTGTEAFF.

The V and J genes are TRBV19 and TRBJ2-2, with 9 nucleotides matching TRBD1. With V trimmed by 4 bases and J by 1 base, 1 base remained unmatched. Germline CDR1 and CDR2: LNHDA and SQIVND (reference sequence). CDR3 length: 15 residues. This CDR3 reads CASSRDRVNTGELFF. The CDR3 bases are TGTGCCAGTAGTAGGGACAGGGTGAACACCGGGGAGCTGTTTTTT.

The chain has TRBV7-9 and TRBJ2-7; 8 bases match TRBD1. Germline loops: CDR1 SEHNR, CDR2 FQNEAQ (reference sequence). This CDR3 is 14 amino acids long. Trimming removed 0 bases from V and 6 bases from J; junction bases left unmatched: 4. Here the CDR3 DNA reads TGTGCCAGCAGCTTAGCGGACAGGGTAAGCGAGCAGTACTTC. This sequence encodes CASSLADRVSEQYF.